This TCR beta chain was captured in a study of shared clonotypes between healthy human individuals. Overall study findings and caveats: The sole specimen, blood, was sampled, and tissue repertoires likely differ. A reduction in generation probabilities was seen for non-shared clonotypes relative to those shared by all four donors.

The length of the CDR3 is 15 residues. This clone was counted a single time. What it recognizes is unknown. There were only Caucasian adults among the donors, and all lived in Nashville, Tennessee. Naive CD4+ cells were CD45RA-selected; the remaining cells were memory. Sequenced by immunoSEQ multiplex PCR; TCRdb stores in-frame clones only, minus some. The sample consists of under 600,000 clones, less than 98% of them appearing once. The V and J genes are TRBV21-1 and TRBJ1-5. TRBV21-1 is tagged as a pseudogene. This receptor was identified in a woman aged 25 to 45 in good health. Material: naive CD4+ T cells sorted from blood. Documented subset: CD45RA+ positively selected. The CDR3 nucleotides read TGTGCCAGCAGCACTGATGAGCGGTGTTGTCAGCCCCAGCATTTT. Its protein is CASSTDERCCQPQHF.